One sample yielded the 23 T cell receptor beta chains listed below, sequenced in a study of blood T cell repertoires in COVID-19. Method: immunoSEQ multiplex PCR; TCRdb's copy keeps in-frame clones and lacks some. Of more than 200,000 clones in the sample, around 81% were seen once. The sample comprised PBMCs or T cells enriched from blood (not recorded which). The receptors originated from a woman aged 40 to 50 with acute COVID-19.

This clone showed up just a few times. The gene calls are TRBV27 and TRBJ2-7; 7 nucleotides agree with TRBD1. The CDR3 runs 14 residues. The germline V gene has CDR1 MNHEY and CDR2 SMNVEV (reference sequence). V was pared by 3 bases and J by 5 bases, with 7 bases of the junction left unmatched. The DNA of the CDR3 is TGTGCCAGCAGTTTCTACAGGGGACGGGACGAGCAGTACTTC. Translation gives CASSFYRGRDEQYF.

This clone appeared a few times. This chain connects TRBV7-9 to TRBJ1-1; D gene ambiguous. The CDR3 consists of 17 residues. The V end lost 4 bases, the J end lost 5 bases, and 23 bases lay between the germline ends. CDR1 is SEHNR, CDR2 FQNEAQ, per germline (reference sequence). The CDR3 DNA sequence: TGTGCCAGCAGCTCTTTACCGCTTAGCTCTTGGGTAACTGAAGCTTTCTTT. This gives the protein CASSSLPLSSWVTEAFF.

The V call is TRBV28, the J call TRBJ2-5, with 12 nucleotides matching TRBD2. The germline CDR1 and CDR2 sequences are MDHEN and SYDVKM. This CDR3 comprises 20 residues. V lost 6 bases and J lost 5; bases outside the gene matches: 22. CDR3 residues: CASSPRTGWLLAGGMETQYF. For the CDR3, the DNA is TGTGCCAGCAGCCCTAGGACAGGGTGGTTGCTAGCGGGGGGGATGGAGACCCAGTACTTC. Supplemented by reference TRBV28 and TRBJ2-5, the full variable domain reads DVKVTQSSRYLVKRTGEKVFLECVQDMDHENMFWYRQDPGLGLRLIYFSYDVKMKEKGDIPEGYSVSREKKERFSLILESASTNQTSMYLCASSPRTGWLLAGGMETQYFGPGTRLLVL.

The V and J genes are TRBV5-4 and TRBJ1-2; D might be TRBD1 (5 bases). V lost 4 bases to trimming and J lost 0 bases, with 16 bases between them. The CDR3 runs to 16 residues. Looked up from germline, CDR1 is SGHNT and CDR2 is YYREEE (reference sequence). CDR3 region: CASSASQGTANYGYTF. The CDR3 DNA is TGTGCCAGCAGCGCGAGTCAGGGCACTGCTAACTATGGCTACACCTTC.

The chain's CDR3 is CASSLVRGQPQHF. The CDR3 region has the DNA TGTGCCAGCAGCTTAGTTCGGGGACAGCCCCAGCATTTT. The gene calls are TRBV7-2 and TRBJ1-5, with D hard to call. The CDR3 consists of 13 residues. Germline-derived CDR1 and CDR2 are SGHTA and FQGNSA. Trimming took 1 base from V and 7 from J, leaving 8 bases between them.

The chain combines TRBV9 with TRBJ2-1; TRBD2 might be the D (5 bases). Germline V CDR1 and CDR2: SGDLS, YYNGEE. This CDR3 is built from 12 residues. V shed 4 bases and J shed 13 bases, with 15 bases lying between them. The CDR3: CASSQTGSAQFF. CDR3 DNA: TGTGCCAGCAGCCAAACGGGGAGCGCCCAGTTCTTC.

V and J are TRBV10-3 and TRBJ1-5; D gene uncertain. The CDR3 spans 13 residues. The germline CDR1 and CDR2 sequences are ENHRY and SYGVKD. V was clipped by 6 bases and J by 5 bases, with 11 bases between them. Here the CDR3 DNA reads TGTGCCATCAGGGGTCGGGAGGATCAGCCCCAGCATTTT. Encoded protein: CAIRGREDQPQHF.

This chain connects TRBV18 to TRBJ1-1; TRBD1 is a possible D gene (6 bases). The CDR3 covers 16 residues. CDR1 is KGHSH and CDR2 is LQKENI in the germline V gene. V lost 3 bases to trimming and J lost 4 bases, with 18 bases between them. The CDR3 DNA is TGTGCCAGCTCACCCCTAGGACAGCAAAGGGGCACTGAAGCTTTCTTT. The encoded protein is CASSPLGQQRGTEAFF.

The chain is built from TRBV30 and TRBJ2-3; D may be TRBD2 (6 bases). The CDR3 length is 14 residues. Deletions cut 7 bases from V and 2 bases from J, with 16 bases between. Germline V gives CDR1 GTSNPN, CDR2 SVGIG (reference sequence). CDR3 sequence: CAYRRGLSTDTQYF. DNA of the CDR3: TGTGCCTACCGGAGGGGCCTCTCCACAGATACGCAGTATTTT.

As for this clone: Other DNA sequences in this specimen translate into the identical CDR3. CDR3: CASSLVGGTGELFF. The DNA of the CDR3 is TGCGCCAGCAGTTTAGTGGGAGGCACCGGGGAGCTGTTTTTT. This rearrangement joins TRBV5-1 to TRBJ2-2, with D possibly being TRBD2 (6 bases). Germline V gene lookup returns CDR1 SGHRS and CDR2 YFSETQ. There are 14 residues in the CDR3. Trimming removed 5 bases from V and 4 bases from J, with 12 bases in between.

J is TRBJ2-1 and V is TRBV10-3, with TRBD2 identical over 10 bases. Looked up from germline, CDR1 is ENHRY and CDR2 is SYGVKD. The CDR3 has 15 amino acids. With V trimmed by 5 bases and J by 7 bases, 8 bases remained unmatched. This CDR3 reads CAISQAGGTGNEQFF. The CDR3 coding sequence is TGTGCCATCAGTCAAGCGGGAGGGACTGGAAATGAGCAGTTCTTC.

The rearrangement links TRBV30 to TRBJ1-5; D is uncertain. Germline CDR1 and CDR2: GTSNPN and SVGIG (reference sequence). The V and J ends lost 2 bases and 1 base respectively, with 9 bases between them. The length of the CDR3 is 14 residues. This CDR3 reads CAWSQTDSNQPQHF. In DNA, the CDR3 is TGTGCCTGGAGTCAAACAGACAGCAATCAGCCCCAGCATTTT. The whole variable domain, remainder taken from reference TRBV30 and TRBJ1-5, is SQTIHQWPATLVQPVGSPLSLECTVEGTSNPNLYWYRQAAGRGLQLLFYSVGIGQISSEVPQNLSASRPQDRQFILSSKKLLLSDSGFYLCAWSQTDSNQPQHFGDGTRLSIL.

The chain has TRBV30 and TRBJ2-3; no clear D gene. V lost 2 bases and J 10 bases, leaving 7 bases between the germline ends. The germline V gene has CDR1 GTSNPN and CDR2 SVGIG (reference sequence). The CDR3 spans 10 residues. In DNA, the CDR3 is TGTGCCTGGAGTTTTGGAGCGCAGTATTTT. Amino acid sequence: CAWSFGAQYF.

The gene calls are TRBV5-6 and TRBJ1-4; no clear D. The CDR3 has 13 residues. The germline CDR1 and CDR2 sequences are SGHDT and YYEEEE. V lost 0 bases and J lost 10, with 10 bases in between. This chain's CDR3 is CASSLGGEGKLFF. The CDR3 DNA sequence: TGTGCCAGCAGCTTGGGCGGAGAGGGAAAACTGTTTTTT.

In its sample, this clone was seen a few times. The rearrangement links TRBV11-2 to TRBJ2-7; TRBD2 is a possible D gene (5 bases). V was trimmed by 5 bases and J by 1 base, leaving 12 bases between them. Per the germline V gene, CDR1 is SGHAT and CDR2 is FQNNGV. CDR3 size: 14 residues. CDR3 nucleotide sequence: TGTGCCAGCAGCCTGGACTCCTTTTCCTACGAGCAGTACTTC. Translating it yields CASSLDSFSYEQYF. Looking up the rest from reference TRBV11-2 and TRBJ2-7 gives the full variable domain: EAGVAQSPRYKIIEKRQSVAFWCNPISGHATLYWYQQILGQGPKLLIQFQNNGVVDDSQLPKDRFSAERLKGVDSTLKIQPAKLEDSAVYLCASSLDSFSYEQYFGPGTRLTVT.

This clone was observed once. The V call is TRBV4-1, the J call TRBJ1-1; D is ambiguous. In germline, CDR1 is MGHRA, CDR2 YSYEKL. V was clipped by 1 base and J by 6 bases, with 9 bases between them. The CDR3 is 13 amino acids. The CDR3 region has the DNA TGCGCCAGCAGCCAAGTTCTGAGGGCTGAAGCTTTCTTT. It translates to CASSQVLRAEAFF.

V is TRBV7-2 and J is TRBJ2-2, with D maybe TRBD1 (5 bases). V was clipped by 2 bases and J by 4 bases, with 14 bases between them. The CDR3 sequence is 16 residues long. CDR1 and CDR2 (germline): SGHTA, FQGNSA. In DNA form, the CDR3 reads TGTGCCAGCAGCTTATTGGCAGGGTGGACCACCGGGGAGCTGTTTTTT. It is translated as CASSLLAGWTTGELFF. Using reference TRBV7-2 and TRBJ2-2 for the parts outside the CDR3, the full variable domain is GAGVSQSPSNKVTEKGKDVELRCDPISGHTALYWYRQSLGQGLEFLIYFQGNSAPDKSGLPSDRFSAERTGGSVSTLTIQRTQQEDSAVYLCASSLLAGWTTGELFFGEGSRLTVL.

The V gene is TRBV5-1, the J gene TRBJ1-3, with D maybe TRBD1 (5 bases). V dropped 4 bases and J dropped 0 bases, with 11 bases sitting between them. This CDR3 region has 15 residues. Germline CDR1 SGHRS, CDR2 YFSETQ. CDR3 protein: CASSAGPPSGNTIYF. DNA of the CDR3: TGCGCCAGCAGCGCGGGACCCCCCTCTGGAAACACCATATATTTT.

The chain couples TRBV28 to TRBJ1-6, with unresolved D. V was cut by 6 bases and J by 0 bases, with 9 bases left in between. This CDR3 spans 15 amino acids. In germline, CDR1 is MDHEN, CDR2 SYDVKM. This CDR3 is CASREQSSYNSPLHF. CDR3 DNA: TGTGCCAGCAGGGAACAGAGCTCCTATAATTCACCCCTCCACTTT.

This clone was seen a handful of times. The chain uses TRBV3-1 (or the pseudogene TRBV3-2) and TRBJ1-5, with a tentative D call TRBD1 (5 bases). Trimming shortened V by 0 bases and J by 2 bases, and 17 bases separated the two germline ends. CDR3 length: 18 amino acids. CDR1 LGHDT and CDR2 YNNKEL come from the germline V gene (reference sequence). The DNA for the CDR3 is TGTGCCAGCAGCCAAGAGTTTGTAAGGGGCGTCGGCAATCAGCCCCAGCATTTT. Amino acid sequence: CASSQEFVRGVGNQPQHF.

The rearrangement joins TRBV12-3 or TRBV12-4 to TRBJ1-1; tentatively, D is TRBD1 (6 bases). Trimming removed 2 bases from V and 8 bases from J, with 12 bases in between. This CDR3 contains 13 residues. The CDR3 sequence: CASSLTARGEAFF. The CDR3 region has the DNA TGTGCCAGCAGTTTAACGGCTAGGGGGGAAGCTTTCTTT.

The chain carries TRBV5-1 and TRBJ2-1; D is undetermined. Germline V CDR1 and CDR2: SGHRS, YFSETQ. The V and J ends lost 5 bases and 0 bases respectively, with 9 bases between them. This CDR3 has 14 amino acids. CDR3 residues: CASSTVSSYNEQFF. The CDR3 region has the DNA TGCGCCAGCAGTACTGTAAGCTCCTACAATGAGCAGTTCTTC.

The chain joins TRBV2 to TRBJ2-6, with 12 bases identical to TRBD1. V was clipped by 7 bases and J by 4 bases; unmatched bases: 8. CDR1 SNHLY and CDR2 FYNNEI come from the germline V gene. The CDR3 totals 17 residues. The CDR3: CASTPGQGASGANVLTF. CDR3 nucleotide sequence: TGTGCCAGCACCCCGGGACAGGGGGCATCGGGGGCCAACGTCCTGACTTTC.